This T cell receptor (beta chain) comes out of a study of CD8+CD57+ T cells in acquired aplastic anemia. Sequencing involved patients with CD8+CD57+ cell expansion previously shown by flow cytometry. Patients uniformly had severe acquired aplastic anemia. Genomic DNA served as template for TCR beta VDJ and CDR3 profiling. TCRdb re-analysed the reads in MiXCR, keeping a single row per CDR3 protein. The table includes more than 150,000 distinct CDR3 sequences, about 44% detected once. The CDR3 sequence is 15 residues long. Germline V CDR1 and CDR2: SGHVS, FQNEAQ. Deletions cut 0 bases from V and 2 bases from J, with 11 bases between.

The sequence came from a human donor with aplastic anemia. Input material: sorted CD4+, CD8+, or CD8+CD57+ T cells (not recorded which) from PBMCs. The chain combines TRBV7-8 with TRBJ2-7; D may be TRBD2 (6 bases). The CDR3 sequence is CASSLAQPGAYEQYF. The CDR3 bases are TGTGCCAGCAGCTTAGCGCAGCCGGGAGCCTACGAGCAGTACTTC.